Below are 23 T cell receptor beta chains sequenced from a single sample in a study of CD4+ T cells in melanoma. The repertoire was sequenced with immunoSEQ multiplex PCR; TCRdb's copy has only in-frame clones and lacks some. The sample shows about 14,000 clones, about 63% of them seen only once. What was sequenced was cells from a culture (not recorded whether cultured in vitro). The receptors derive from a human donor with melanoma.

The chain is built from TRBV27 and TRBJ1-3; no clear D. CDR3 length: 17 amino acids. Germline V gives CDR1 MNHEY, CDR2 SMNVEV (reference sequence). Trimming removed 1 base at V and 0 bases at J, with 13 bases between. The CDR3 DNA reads TGTGCCAGCAGTTTATTATATCCGGGAGACTCTGGAAACACCATATATTTT. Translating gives CASSLLYPGDSGNTIYF.

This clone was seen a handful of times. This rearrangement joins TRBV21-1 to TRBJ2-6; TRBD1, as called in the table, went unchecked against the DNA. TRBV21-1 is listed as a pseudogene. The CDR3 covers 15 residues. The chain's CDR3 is CASSIQYSGANVLTF. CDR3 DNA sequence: TGTGCCAGCAGCATTCAGTATTCCGGGGCCAACGTCCTGACTTTC.

CDR3 in DNA: TGTGCCAGCAGCTTACGCCCGAACACAAGAGGAGGAGAGACCCAGTACTTC. Amino acids: CASSLRPNTRGGETQYF. The chain uses TRBV7-2 and TRBJ2-5; weak D call: TRBD2 (5 bases). Trimming pared 2 bases from V and 4 bases from J, leaving 20 bases between. Germline CDR1 is SGHTA and CDR2 is FQGNSA. The length of the CDR3 is 17 residues.

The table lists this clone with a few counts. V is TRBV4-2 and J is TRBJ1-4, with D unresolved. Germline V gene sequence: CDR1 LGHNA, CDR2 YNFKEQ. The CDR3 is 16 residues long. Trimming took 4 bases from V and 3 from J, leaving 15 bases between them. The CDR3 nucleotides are TGTGCCAGCAGCCCGACCGCCCCGGAGGCTAATGAAAAACTGTTTTTT. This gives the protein CASSPTAPEANEKLFF.

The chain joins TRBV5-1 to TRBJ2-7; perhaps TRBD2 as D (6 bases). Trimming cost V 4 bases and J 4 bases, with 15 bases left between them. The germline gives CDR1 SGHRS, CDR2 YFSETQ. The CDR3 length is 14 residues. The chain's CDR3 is CASSHPGLPYEQYF. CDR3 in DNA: TGCGCCAGCAGCCATCCGGGACTCCCTTACGAGCAGTACTTC.

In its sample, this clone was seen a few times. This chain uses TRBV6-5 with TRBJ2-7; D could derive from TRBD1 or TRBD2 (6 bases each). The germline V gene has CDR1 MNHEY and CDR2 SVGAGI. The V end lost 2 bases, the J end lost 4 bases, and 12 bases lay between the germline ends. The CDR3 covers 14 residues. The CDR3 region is CASSYARGRYEQYF. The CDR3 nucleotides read TGTGCCAGCAGTTACGCCCGGGGGCGATACGAGCAGTACTTC.

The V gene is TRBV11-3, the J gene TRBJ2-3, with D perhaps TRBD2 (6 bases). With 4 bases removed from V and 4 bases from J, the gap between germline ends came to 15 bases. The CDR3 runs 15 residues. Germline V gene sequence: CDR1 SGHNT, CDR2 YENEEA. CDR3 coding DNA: TGTGCCAGCAGCTCAGCGGGTCCGGGCTCAGATACGCAGTATTTT. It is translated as CASSSAGPGSDTQYF. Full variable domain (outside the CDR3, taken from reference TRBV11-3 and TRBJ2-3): EAGVVQSPRYKIIEKKQPVAFWCNPISGHNTLYWYLQNLGQGPELLIRYENEEAVDDSQLPKDRFSAERLKGVDSTLKIQPAELGDSAVYLCASSSAGPGSDTQYFGPGTRLTVL.

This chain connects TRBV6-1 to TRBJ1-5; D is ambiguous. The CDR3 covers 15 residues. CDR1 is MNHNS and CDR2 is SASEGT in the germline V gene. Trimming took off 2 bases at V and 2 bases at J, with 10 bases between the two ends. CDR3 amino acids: CASSEMTDRNQPQHF. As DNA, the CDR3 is TGTGCCAGCAGTGAAATGACGGACCGCAATCAGCCCCAGCATTTT.

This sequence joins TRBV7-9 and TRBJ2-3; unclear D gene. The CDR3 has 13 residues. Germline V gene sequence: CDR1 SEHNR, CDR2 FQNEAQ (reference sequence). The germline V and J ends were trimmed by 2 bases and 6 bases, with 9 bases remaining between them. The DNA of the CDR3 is TGTGCCAGCAGCTTATCTTCCGGTGATACGCAGTATTTT. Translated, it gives CASSLSSGDTQYF.

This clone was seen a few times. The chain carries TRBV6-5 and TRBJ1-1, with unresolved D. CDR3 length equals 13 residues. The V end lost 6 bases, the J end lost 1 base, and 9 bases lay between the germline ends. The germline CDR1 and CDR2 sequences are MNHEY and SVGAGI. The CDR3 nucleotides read TGTGCCAGCAGCGATCAGCAGAACACTGAAGCTTTCTTT. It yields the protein CASSDQQNTEAFF.

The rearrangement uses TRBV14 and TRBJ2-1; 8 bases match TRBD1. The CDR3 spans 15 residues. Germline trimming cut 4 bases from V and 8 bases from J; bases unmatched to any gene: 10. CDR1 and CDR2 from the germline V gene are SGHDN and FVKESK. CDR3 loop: CASSRGTGGWYEQFF. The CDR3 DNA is TGTGCCAGCAGCCGCGGGACAGGAGGGTGGTATGAGCAGTTCTTC.

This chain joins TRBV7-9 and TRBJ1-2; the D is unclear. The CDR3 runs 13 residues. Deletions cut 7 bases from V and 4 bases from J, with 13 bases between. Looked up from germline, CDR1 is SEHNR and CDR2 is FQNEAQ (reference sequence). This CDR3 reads CASIQDGVYGYTF. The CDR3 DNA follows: TGTGCCAGCATCCAAGATGGGGTCTATGGCTACACCTTC.

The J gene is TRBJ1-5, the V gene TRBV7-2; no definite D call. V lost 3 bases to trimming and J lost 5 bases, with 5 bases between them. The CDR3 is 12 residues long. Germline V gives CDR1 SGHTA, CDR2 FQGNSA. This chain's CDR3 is CASSFRYQPQHF. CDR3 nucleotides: TGTGCCAGCAGCTTTCGATATCAGCCCCAGCATTTT.

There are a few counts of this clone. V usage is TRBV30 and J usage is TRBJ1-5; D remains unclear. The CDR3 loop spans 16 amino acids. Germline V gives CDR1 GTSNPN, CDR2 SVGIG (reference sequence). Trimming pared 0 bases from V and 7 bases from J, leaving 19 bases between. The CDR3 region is CAWSVPPISRVQPQHF. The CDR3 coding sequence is TGTGCCTGGAGTGTACCACCTATAAGCCGGGTGCAGCCCCAGCATTTT. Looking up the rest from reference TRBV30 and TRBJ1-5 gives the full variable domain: SQTIHQWPATLVQPVGSPLSLECTVEGTSNPNLYWYRQAAGRGLQLLFYSVGIGQISSEVPQNLSASRPQDRQFILSSKKLLLSDSGFYLCAWSVPPISRVQPQHFGDGTRLSIL.

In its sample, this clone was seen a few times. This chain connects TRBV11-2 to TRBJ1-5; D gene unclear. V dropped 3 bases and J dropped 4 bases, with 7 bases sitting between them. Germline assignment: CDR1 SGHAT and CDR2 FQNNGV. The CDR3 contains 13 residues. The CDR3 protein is CASSFAGNQPQHF. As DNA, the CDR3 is TGTGCCAGCAGCTTTGCGGGAAATCAGCCCCAGCATTTT.

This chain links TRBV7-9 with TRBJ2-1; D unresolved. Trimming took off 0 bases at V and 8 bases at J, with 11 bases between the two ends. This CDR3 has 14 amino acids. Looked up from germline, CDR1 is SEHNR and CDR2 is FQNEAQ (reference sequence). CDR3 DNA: TGTGCCAGCAGCTTAGCGGGTTTTGTGGATGAGCAGTTCTTC. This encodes CASSLAGFVDEQFF. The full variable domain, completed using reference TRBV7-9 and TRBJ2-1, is DTGVSQNPRHKITKRGQNVTFRCDPISEHNRLYWYRQTLGQGPEFLTYFQNEAQLEKSRLLSDRFSAERPKGSFSTLEIQRTEQGDSAMYLCASSLAGFVDEQFFGPGTRLTVL.

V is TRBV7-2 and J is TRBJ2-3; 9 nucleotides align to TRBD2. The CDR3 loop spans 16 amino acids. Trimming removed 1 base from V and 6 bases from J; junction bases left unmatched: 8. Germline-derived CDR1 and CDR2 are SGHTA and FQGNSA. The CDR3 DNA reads TGTGCCAGCAGCTTAGGCCTAGCGGGGCTCACGGATACGCAGTATTTT. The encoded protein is CASSLGLAGLTDTQYF.

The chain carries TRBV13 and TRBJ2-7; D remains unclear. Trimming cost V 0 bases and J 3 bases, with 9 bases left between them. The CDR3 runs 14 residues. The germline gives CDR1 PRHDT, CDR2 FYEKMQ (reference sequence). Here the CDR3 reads CASSLGRLGYEQYF. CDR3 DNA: TGTGCCAGCAGCTTAGGCCGCCTTGGCTACGAGCAGTACTTC.

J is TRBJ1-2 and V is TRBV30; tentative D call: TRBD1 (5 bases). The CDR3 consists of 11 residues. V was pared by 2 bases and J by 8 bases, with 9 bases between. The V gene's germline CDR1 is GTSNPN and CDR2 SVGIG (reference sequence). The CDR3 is CAWSWRGGYTF. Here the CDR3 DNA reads TGTGCCTGGAGTTGGCGGGGGGGCTACACCTTC. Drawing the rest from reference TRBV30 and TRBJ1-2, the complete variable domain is SQTIHQWPATLVQPVGSPLSLECTVEGTSNPNLYWYRQAAGRGLQLLFYSVGIGQISSEVPQNLSASRPQDRQFILSSKKLLLSDSGFYLCAWSWRGGYTFGSGTRLTVV.

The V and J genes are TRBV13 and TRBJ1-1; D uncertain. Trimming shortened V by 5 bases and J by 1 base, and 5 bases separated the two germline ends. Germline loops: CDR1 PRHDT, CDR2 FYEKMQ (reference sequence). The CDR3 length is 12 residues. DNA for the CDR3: TGTGCCAGCAGCGTTCAGAACACTGAAGCTTTCTTT. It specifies CASSVQNTEAFF.

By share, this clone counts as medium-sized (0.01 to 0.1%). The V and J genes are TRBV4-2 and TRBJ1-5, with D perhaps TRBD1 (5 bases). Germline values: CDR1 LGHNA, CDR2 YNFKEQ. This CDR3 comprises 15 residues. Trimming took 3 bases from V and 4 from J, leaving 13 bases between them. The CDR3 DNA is TGTGCCAGCAGCCATGTAGGGGTGGTGAATCAGCCCCAGCATTTT. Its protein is CASSHVGVVNQPQHF.

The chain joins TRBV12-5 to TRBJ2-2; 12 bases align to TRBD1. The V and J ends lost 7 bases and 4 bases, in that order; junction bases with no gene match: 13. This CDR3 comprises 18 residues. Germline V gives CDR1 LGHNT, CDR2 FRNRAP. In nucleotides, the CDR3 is TGTGCTAGTGCCCTTAGGGCCCCGGGACAGGGGGCCACCGGGGAGCTGTTTTTT. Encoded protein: CASALRAPGQGATGELFF.

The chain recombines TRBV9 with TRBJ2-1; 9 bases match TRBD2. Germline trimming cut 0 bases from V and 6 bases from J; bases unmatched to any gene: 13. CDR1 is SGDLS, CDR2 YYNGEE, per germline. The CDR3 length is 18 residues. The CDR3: CASSVEGGGAAVRNEQFF. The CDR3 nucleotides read TGTGCCAGCAGCGTAGAGGGCGGGGGGGCCGCGGTCCGCAATGAGCAGTTCTTC. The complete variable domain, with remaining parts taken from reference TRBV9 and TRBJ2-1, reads DSGVTQTPKHLITATGQRVTLRCSPRSGDLSVYWYQQSLDQGLQFLIQYYNGEERAKGNILERFSAQQFPDLHSELNLSSLELGDSALYFCASSVEGGGAAVRNEQFFGPGTRLTVL.